These 7 T cell receptor beta chains were all obtained from the same sample, sequenced in a study of technical replicates of blood from a few donors. TCRdb keeps only in-frame clones here, not all; method: immunoSEQ multiplex PCR. This sample has about 59,000 clones, with about 93% found just once. The specimen sequenced was PBMCs. These receptors all come from a human donor in good health. Some clones in this sample may be carry-over from other donors' samples.

This clone occurred once. The chain employs TRBV4-2 and TRBJ1-6, with D perhaps matching TRBD1 (6 bases). CDR1 is LGHNA and CDR2 is YNFKEQ in the germline V gene. Trimming stripped 4 bases from V and 6 bases from J, with 16 bases between. The CDR3 is 16 residues long. This CDR3 reads CASSRAEQGANSPLHF. The CDR3 region has the DNA TGTGCCAGCAGCCGAGCGGAACAGGGCGCTAATTCACCCCTCCACTTT.

This chain uses TRBV6-5 with TRBJ1-3, with D tentatively TRBD1 (5 bases). V was pared by 7 bases and J by 2 bases, with 15 bases between. In germline, CDR1 is MNHEY, CDR2 SVGAGI. The CDR3 contains 15 residues. DNA of the CDR3: TGTGCCAGCACCGAGGCGGGGCTGGCTGGAAACACCATATATTTT. Translating gives CASTEAGLAGNTIYF.

The V gene is TRBV4-2, the J gene TRBJ2-1; D not certain. V gave up 0 bases and J gave up 9 bases, with 15 bases separating them. CDR1 is LGHNA and CDR2 is YNFKEQ in the germline V gene. CDR3 length: 15 amino acids. The CDR3 DNA reads TGTGCCAGCAGCCAAGAATATGCCAAAACTCGTGAGCAGTTCTTC. It yields the protein CASSQEYAKTREQFF.

The chain joins TRBV5-6 to TRBJ2-1; a weak D match, TRBD2 (7 bases). V was trimmed by 0 bases and J by 3 bases, leaving 16 bases between them. The CDR3 length is 17 residues. The V gene's germline CDR1 is SGHDT and CDR2 YYEEEE. CDR3 sequence: CASSLAGAGADYNEQFF. CDR3 DNA: TGTGCCAGCAGCTTGGCGGGGGCGGGGGCGGACTACAATGAGCAGTTCTTC.

The chain is built from TRBV5-1 and TRBJ2-7, with 7 bases matching TRBD2. The CDR3 contains 14 residues. The germline gives CDR1 SGHRS, CDR2 YFSETQ. V was clipped by 5 bases and J by 3 bases; unmatched bases: 8. The CDR3 reads CASRDPSGDYEQYF. The CDR3, as DNA: TGCGCCAGCAGGGACCCTAGCGGAGACTACGAGCAGTACTTC.

The chain couples TRBV4-2 to TRBJ2-7, with D unresolved. Per germline, CDR1 LGHNA and CDR2 YNFKEQ. This CDR3 region has 13 residues. Deletions cut 3 bases from V and 2 bases from J, with 8 bases between. The CDR3 loop reads CASSHSRAYEQYF. CDR3 DNA sequence: TGTGCCAGCAGCCATTCCCGGGCCTACGAGCAGTACTTC.

The chain has TRBV11-3 and TRBJ2-1, with D maybe TRBD2 (5 bases). The CDR3 extends over 14 amino acids. Germline values: CDR1 SGHNT, CDR2 YENEEA. The germline V and J ends were trimmed by 0 bases and 7 bases, with 10 bases remaining between them. The CDR3 nucleotides are TGTGCCAGCAGCTTAGAGTCTAGCTCTAATGAGCAGTTCTTC. Translation: CASSLESSSNEQFF. Drawing the rest from reference TRBV11-3 and TRBJ2-1, the complete variable domain is EAGVVQSPRYKIIEKKQPVAFWCNPISGHNTLYWYLQNLGQGPELLIRYENEEAVDDSQLPKDRFSAERLKGVDSTLKIQPAELGDSAVYLCASSLESSSNEQFFGPGTRLTVL.